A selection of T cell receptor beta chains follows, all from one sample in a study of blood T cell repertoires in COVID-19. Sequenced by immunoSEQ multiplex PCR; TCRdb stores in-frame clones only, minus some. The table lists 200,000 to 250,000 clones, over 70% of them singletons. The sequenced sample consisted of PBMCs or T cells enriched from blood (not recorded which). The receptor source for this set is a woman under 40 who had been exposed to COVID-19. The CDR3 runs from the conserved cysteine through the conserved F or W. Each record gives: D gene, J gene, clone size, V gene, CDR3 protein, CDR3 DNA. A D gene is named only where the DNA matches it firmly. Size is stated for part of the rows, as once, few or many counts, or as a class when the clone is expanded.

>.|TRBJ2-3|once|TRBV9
CASSVVGQTDTQYF
TGTGCCAGCAGCGTAGTGGGCCAAACAGATACGCAGTATTTT
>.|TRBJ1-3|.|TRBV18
CASSPIPGSGNTIYF
TGTGCCAGCTCACCTATTCCGGGCTCTGGAAACACCATATATTTT
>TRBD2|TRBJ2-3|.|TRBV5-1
CASSLGLTSGLTDTQYF
TGCGCCAGCAGCTTGGGCCTTACTAGCGGCCTCACAGATACGCAGTATTTT
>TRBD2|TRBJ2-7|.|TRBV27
CASRTSGSSYEQYF
TGTGCCAGCAGGACTAGCGGGAGCTCCTACGAGCAGTACTTC
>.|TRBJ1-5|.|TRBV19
CASDEGGGNQPQHF
TGTGCCAGTGACGAGGGGGGGGGAAATCAGCCCCAGCATTTT
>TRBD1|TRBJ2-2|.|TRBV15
CATSRVTGGRSYTGELFF
TGTGCCACCAGCAGAGTCACAGGGGGGCGTTCATACACCGGGGAGCTGTTTTTT
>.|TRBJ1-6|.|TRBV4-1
CASSTRQVPNSPLHF
TGCGCCAGCAGCACCAGACAGGTTCCCAATTCACCCCTCCACTTT
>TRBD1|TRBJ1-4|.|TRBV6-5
CASRPTGGLNEKLFF
TGTGCCAGCAGGCCTACAGGGGGCCTAAATGAAAAACTGTTTTTT
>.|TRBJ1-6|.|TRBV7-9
CASSSTLFGESSYNSPLHF
TGTGCCAGCAGCTCCACCCTCTTCGGTGAAAGCTCCTATAATTCACCCCTCCACTTT
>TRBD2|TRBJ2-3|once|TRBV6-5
CASRGGFKTDTQYF
TGTGCCAGCAGGGGAGGGTTTAAGACAGATACGCAGTATTTT
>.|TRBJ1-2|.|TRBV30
CAWSVQVAYGYTF
TGTGCCTGGAGTGTACAGGTAGCCTATGGCTACACCTTC
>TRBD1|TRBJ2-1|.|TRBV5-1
CASSLNRGSYNEQFF
TGCGCCAGCAGCCTAAACAGGGGTTCCTACAATGAGCAGTTCTTC
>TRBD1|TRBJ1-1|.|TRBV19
CASTRTGGTNGPEAFF
TGTGCCAGTACTAGGACAGGGGGAACTAATGGACCTGAAGCTTTCTTT
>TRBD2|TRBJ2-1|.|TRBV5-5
CASSQAGLAGASYNEQFF
TGTGCCAGCAGCCAGGCGGGACTAGCGGGAGCTTCCTACAATGAGCAGTTCTTC
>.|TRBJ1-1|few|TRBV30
CAWGHGGFTEAFF
TGTGCCTGGGGTCATGGCGGATTCACTGAAGCTTTCTTT
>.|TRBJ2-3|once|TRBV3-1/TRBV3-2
CASSQERTDTQYF
TGTGCCAGCAGCCAAGAGAGAACAGATACGCAGTATTTT
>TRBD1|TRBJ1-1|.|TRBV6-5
CASSGTGQFPFF
TGTGCCAGCAGCGGGACAGGGCAGTTTCCTTTCTTT
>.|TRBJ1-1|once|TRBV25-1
CASRPQGLGPKAFF
TGTGCCAGCAGACCCCAGGGATTGGGGCCTAAAGCTTTCTTT
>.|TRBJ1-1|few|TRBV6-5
CASSRGMNTEAFF
TGTGCCAGCAGCAGGGGAATGAACACTGAAGCTTTCTTT
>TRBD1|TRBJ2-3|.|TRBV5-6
CASSWGQGSFSTDTQYF
TGTGCCAGCAGCTGGGGACAGGGAAGCTTTAGCACAGATACGCAGTATTTT
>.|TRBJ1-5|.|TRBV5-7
CASSPRGGCNQPQHF
TGTGCCAGCAGCCCGCGGGGGGGTTGCAATCAGCCCCAGCATTTT
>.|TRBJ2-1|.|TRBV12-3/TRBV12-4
CAFSDTTYNEQFF
TGTGCCTTCAGTGACACAACCTACAATGAGCAGTTCTTC
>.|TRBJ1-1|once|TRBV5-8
CASSLDPRGTEAFF
TGTGCCAGCAGCTTGGATCCTCGGGGCACTGAAGCTTTCTTT
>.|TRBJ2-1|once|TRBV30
CAWRRRGRNEQFF
TGTGCCTGGAGGCGGAGAGGGAGGAATGAGCAGTTCTTC
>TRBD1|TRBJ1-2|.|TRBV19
CASSFQGGYGYTF
TGTGCCAGTAGTTTCCAGGGGGGCTATGGCTACACCTTC
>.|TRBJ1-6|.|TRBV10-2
CASSRAQDSPLHF
TGCGCCAGCAGCAGGGCTCAGGATTCACCCCTCCACTTT
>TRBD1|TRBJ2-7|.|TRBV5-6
CASSRDRGVLEQYF
TGTGCCAGCAGTAGGGACAGGGGAGTTCTCGAGCAGTACTTC
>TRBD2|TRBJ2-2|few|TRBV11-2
CASSLRTSGGANTGELFF
TGTGCCAGCAGCTTAAGGACTAGCGGGGGGGCTAACACCGGGGAGCTGTTTTTT
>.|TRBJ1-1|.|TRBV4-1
CASSQDPGGNTEAFF
TGCGCCAGCAGCCAAGATCCGGGGGGGAACACTGAAGCTTTCTTT
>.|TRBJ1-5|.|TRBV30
CAWSPSSGEYQPQHF
TGTGCCTGGAGCCCCTCCTCCGGGGAATATCAGCCCCAGCATTTT
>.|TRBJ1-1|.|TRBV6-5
CASRPPLTGPTEAFF
TGTGCCAGCAGGCCTCCCTTGACAGGTCCCACTGAAGCTTTCTTT
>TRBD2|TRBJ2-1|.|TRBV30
CAWATSGNNEQFF
TGTGCCTGGGCGACTAGCGGGAACAATGAGCAGTTCTTC
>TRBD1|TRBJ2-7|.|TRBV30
CAWSSPGTGSIRQYF
TGTGCCTGGAGTTCCCCCGGGACAGGGTCTATACGGCAGTACTTC
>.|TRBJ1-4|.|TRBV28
CASSLSGATNEKLFF
TGTGCCAGCAGTTTATCGGGGGCAACTAATGAAAAACTGTTTTTT
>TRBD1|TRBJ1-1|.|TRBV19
CASSVNRGTEAFF
TGTGCCAGTAGTGTAAACAGGGGAACTGAAGCTTTCTTT
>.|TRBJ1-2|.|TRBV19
CASSIAGMSYGYTF
TGTGCCAGTAGTATAGCCGGTATGAGCTATGGCTACACCTTC
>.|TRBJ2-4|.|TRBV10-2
CASNDWAKNIQYF
TGCGCCAGCAACGACTGGGCCAAAAACATTCAGTACTTC